This paragraph covers one TCR beta chain sequence. This sample is part of a study of T cells in Graves' hyperthyroidism and ophthalmopathy. What was amplified from RNA transcripts were TCR beta CDR3 regions. The TCR CDR3 first-round RT-PCR relied on the HTBI primer set. MiXCR was run by TCRdb on the multiplex PCR reads, yielding one entry per CDR3 protein. This sample carries 300,000 to 450,000 distinct CDR3 sequences, approximately 25% of them seen once, and the ten largest clones take about 70%. V was trimmed by 4 bases and J by 5 bases, leaving 8 bases between them. This CDR3 is built from 12 residues. Germline V gene sequence: CDR1 SGHRS, CDR2 YFSETQ.

The rearrangement joins TRBV5-1 to TRBJ2-3; D gene uncertain. The material sequenced was blood. This sequence was found in a man aged 45-65 years with Graves' hyperthyroidism. The CDR3 sequence: CASSHDGDTQYF. In nucleotides, the CDR3 is TGCGCCAGCAGCCATGACGGAGATACGCAGTATTTT.